This T cell receptor (beta chain) is from a study of T cell repertoires in cytomegalovirus infection (dated by TCRdb to the late 2010s). Broadly, across the study: Because public TCR beta signatures pointed to carriage of CMV infection together with the matching HLA type, the HLA type of each donor mattered for the analysis. Here is what the overall study found, with its caveats: Cumulative frequency of public TCR beta family members discriminated carriers of CMV infection plus the relevant HLA type in this cohort and an independent roughly 330-donor cohort. In the ex vivo response, HLA-C-restricted CMV-specific TCR beta clonotypes were dominant, and in two of eight donors the single most frequent clonotype came from this HLA-C-restricted group.

Sequencing was carried out with an Illumina HiSeq 1500. TCRdb reprocessed the public reads (quality trimming at Q25 with fastp, clone calling with MiXCR) and kept in-frame beta chains. Entries that share a CDR3 protein sequence are merged under the most common genes and DNA. Present in this sample are 100,000 or so distinct CDR3 sequences, 15% to 20% of which were seen just once. The ten biggest clones cover approximately 7.6% of the sample. A few counts support this clonotype. Its antigen specificity is not known. No much larger clonotype is one base removed from it; base qualities were not supplied. The germline V gene yields MDHEN for CDR1 and SYDVKM for CDR2. The CDR3 covers 16 residues, taking in both the cysteine and the phenylalanine. The DNA shown is the 48-base CDR3, in frame from base 1. Ends trimmed: V by 1 base, J by 1 base; bases unmatched to a gene: 5.

The sequencing sample was made of PBMCs. The sequence was obtained from a human donor in good health (CMV status not recorded). Some clones in this sample may be carry-over from other donors' samples. The chain was built from TRBV28 and TRBJ2-5; 8 of the junction bases match TRBD2. The CDR3 protein: CASSLSGGGVQETQYF. The sequenced DNA: TGTGCCAGCAGTTTATCGGGAGGGGGGGTCCAAGAGACCCAGTACTTC.